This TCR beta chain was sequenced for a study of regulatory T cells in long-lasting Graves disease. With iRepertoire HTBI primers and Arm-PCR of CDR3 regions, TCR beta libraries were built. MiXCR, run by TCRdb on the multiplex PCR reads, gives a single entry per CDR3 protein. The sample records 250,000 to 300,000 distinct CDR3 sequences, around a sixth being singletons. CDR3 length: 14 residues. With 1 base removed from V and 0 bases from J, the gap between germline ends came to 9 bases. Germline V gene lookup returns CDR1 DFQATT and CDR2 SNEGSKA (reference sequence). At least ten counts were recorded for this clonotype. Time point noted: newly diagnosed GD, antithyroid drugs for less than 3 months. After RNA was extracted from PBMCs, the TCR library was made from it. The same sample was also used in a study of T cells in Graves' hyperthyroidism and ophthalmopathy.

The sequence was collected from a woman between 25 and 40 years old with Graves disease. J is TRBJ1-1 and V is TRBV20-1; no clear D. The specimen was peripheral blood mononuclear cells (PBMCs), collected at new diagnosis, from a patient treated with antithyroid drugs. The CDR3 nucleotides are TGCAGTGCTAGAGCGGGATCCCTGAACACTGAAGCTTTCTTT. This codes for CSARAGSLNTEAFF.